This is a list of T cell receptor beta chains from one sample in a study of blood T cell repertoires in COVID-19. Assay: immunoSEQ multiplex PCR; the TCRdb copy retains only in-frame clones and omits some. The sample yields under 75,000 clones, roughly three quarters seen once. The specimen sequenced was peripheral blood. Receptors originate from a man older than 75 with acute or convalescent COVID-19. Both conserved end residues are part of each CDR3. The order of the fields is CDR3 DNA, CDR3 protein, clone size, J gene, D gene, V gene. The D gene is left open where the match is weak. Clone size, where shown, is once, few, many, or a class for clones that have expanded.

TGTGCCAGCAGCCATAGCGGGAGGATCGGCACGCAGTATTTT | CASSHSGRIGTQYF | NA | TRBJ2-3 | TRBD2 | TRBV14
TGTGCCAGCAGGTTACAGATTATCTTCTATGGCTACACCTTC | CASRLQIIFYGYTF | NA | TRBJ1-2 | NA | TRBV14
TGCGCCAGCAGTGAGGGGGCCCGCCGGGAGCTGTTTTTT | CASSEGARRELFF | NA | TRBJ2-2 | NA | TRBV10-2
TGTGCCAGCAGCGGGACAGTCTTTGCTTTCTTT | CASSGTVFAFF | NA | TRBJ1-1 | TRBD1 | TRBV6-6
TGTGCCAGCAGCTTATTAGCGGGAGGGGTCGATACGCAGTATTTT | CASSLLAGGVDTQYF | NA | TRBJ2-3 | TRBD2 | TRBV7-3
TGTGCCAGCAGTCGGGACAGGGGTGAGCCCCAGCATTTT | CASSRDRGEPQHF | NA | TRBJ1-5 | TRBD1 | TRBV11-1
TGTGCCAGCAGCTCCTCCCGAGACACAGATACGCAGTATTTT | CASSSSRDTDTQYF | NA | TRBJ2-3 | NA | TRBV11-3
TGTGCCAGCTCAGACTTGCAAGAGACCCAGTACTTC | CASSDLQETQYF | once | TRBJ2-5 | NA | TRBV18
TGTGCCAGCAGCGTAGACGGCAGGGATCTGGGCATTCAGTACTTC | CASSVDGRDLGIQYF | NA | TRBJ2-4 | NA | TRBV9
TGTGCCAGCTCACGGGACAGACATAATTCACCCCTCCACTTT | CASSRDRHNSPLHF | few | TRBJ1-6 | TRBD1 | TRBV18
TGCAGCGTTGAAACAGGGTTACTAGCGGGAGAGCTCCGCTACGAGCAGTACTTC | CSVETGLLAGELRYEQYF | NA | TRBJ2-7 | TRBD2 | TRBV29-1
TGTGCCAGCTCACCTACAGGACAGGGCTTAACCTCTGGGGCCAACGTCCTGACTTTC | CASSPTGQGLTSGANVLTF | NA | TRBJ2-6 | TRBD1 | TRBV18
TGTGCCAGCAGCCAACCGCAGGGACTAGCGGGGGCTCGCTCCTACGAGCAGTACTTC | CASSQPQGLAGARSYEQYF | NA | TRBJ2-7 | TRBD2 | TRBV5-8
TGTGCCAGCAGTTTAGGCTTAGGGGGTCAGCCCCAGCATTTT | CASSLGLGGQPQHF | NA | TRBJ1-5 | NA | TRBV28
TGTGCCACCAGCCTCCATCGTGGATCCGGGTCACCCCTCCACTTT | CATSLHRGSGSPLHF | NA | TRBJ1-6 | NA | TRBV15
TGTGCCAGCAGCCAAGATGGAACAGCTAACTATGGCTACACCTTC | CASSQDGTANYGYTF | NA | TRBJ1-2 | NA | TRBV4-2
TGCGCCAGCACCCGGACAGCACCCTACGAGCAGTACTTC | CASTRTAPYEQYF | few | TRBJ2-7 | NA | TRBV5-1
TGTGCCAGCAGCAGACAGGGTGGAACTGAAGCTTTCTTT | CASSRQGGTEAFF | NA | TRBJ1-1 | TRBD1 | TRBV7-2
TGTGCCAGCACCAAGACTAGCGGGAGAGCCGGGGAGCTGTTTTTT | CASTKTSGRAGELFF | NA | TRBJ2-2 | TRBD2 | TRBV6-6
TGCGCCAGCACCCTAGACGGACAGGGAGGAAACACCATATATTTT | CASTLDGQGGNTIYF | NA | TRBJ1-3 | TRBD1 | TRBV4-1
TGTGCCAGCAGTACACAGGGGGTGGCCAAAAACATTCAGTACTTC | CASSTQGVAKNIQYF | NA | TRBJ2-4 | TRBD1 | TRBV5-4
TGTGCCAGCAGTTACCCCGCCGGGGAGAGCGCCTACAATGAGCAGTTCTTC | CASSYPAGESAYNEQFF | NA | TRBJ2-1 | NA | TRBV6-2/TRBV6-3
TGTGCCAGCAGTCGGACAGGGAGTCAGCCCCAGCATTTT | CASSRTGSQPQHF | NA | TRBJ1-5 | TRBD1 | TRBV12-3/TRBV12-4
TGTGCCAGCAGTTCTGGGCACCTTGCAACTAATGAAAAACTGTTTTTT | CASSSGHLATNEKLFF | NA | TRBJ1-4 | NA | TRBV28
TGTGCCAGCAGCCTCCAGACAGGATCCACCGGGGAGCTGTTTTTT | CASSLQTGSTGELFF | NA | TRBJ2-2 | NA | TRBV7-2
TGTGCCAGCAGCATACTAGCGGGGGCCAACACCGGGGAGCTGTTTTTT | CASSILAGANTGELFF | few | TRBJ2-2 | TRBD2 | TRBV7-2
TGTGCCAGCAGCCGGGGTAGTGGCACAGATACGCAGTATTTT | CASSRGSGTDTQYF | NA | TRBJ2-3 | NA | TRBV6-5
TGTGCCAGCAGTTCCCTAGCGGGAGGGCACTACAATGAGCAGTTCTTC | CASSSLAGGHYNEQFF | NA | TRBJ2-1 | TRBD2 | TRBV27
TGTGCCAGCAGCTTACCCGGGACTCCATACGAGCAGTACTTC | CASSLPGTPYEQYF | NA | TRBJ2-7 | NA | TRBV7-2
TGTGCCAGCAGCCCAGGGACAGCCGATACGCAGTATTTT | CASSPGTADTQYF | NA | TRBJ2-3 | TRBD1 | TRBV5-6
TGCGCCAGCAGCCCTTACACAGGGTTGAACACCGGGGAGCTGTTTTTT | CASSPYTGLNTGELFF | NA | TRBJ2-2 | NA | TRBV5-1
TGTGCCAGCAGTTTTTCCCGCTACAATGAGCAGTTCTTC | CASSFSRYNEQFF | NA | TRBJ2-1 | NA | TRBV12-3/TRBV12-4
TGTGCCAGCAGTTACTCGATGGGGGGGTCTGGAAACACCATATATTTT | CASSYSMGGSGNTIYF | NA | TRBJ1-3 | NA | TRBV6-5
TGTGCCAGCAGCCCAAACAGGGAATGGAACACTGAAGCTTTCTTT | CASSPNREWNTEAFF | NA | TRBJ1-1 | NA | TRBV6-2/TRBV6-3
TGTGCCAGCAGCTTACTTCCCGGGGTTAGCGGAGGCGAGCAGTACTTC | CASSLLPGVSGGEQYF | NA | TRBJ2-7 | NA | TRBV27
TGTGCCAGCAGCTCCGGGACTAGCGGCAACAATGAGCAGTTCTTC | CASSSGTSGNNEQFF | NA | TRBJ2-1 | TRBD2 | TRBV5-4
TGTGCCAGCAGCTTGCGCCTCGGACAGGGTTCTTCACCCCTCCACTTT | CASSLRLGQGSSPLHF | NA | TRBJ1-6 | TRBD1 | TRBV7-6
TGTGCCAGCAGCTTGCGCGCGGAGGCTAACTATGGCTACACCTTC | CASSLRAEANYGYTF | NA | TRBJ1-2 | NA | TRBV5-5
TGCGCCAGCAGCTCCTACCTAGCGGGAAGCACAGATACGCAGTATTTT | CASSSYLAGSTDTQYF | NA | TRBJ2-3 | TRBD2 | TRBV5-1
TGTGCCACCAGGGGACTCGACTACAATGAGCAGTTCTTC | CATRGLDYNEQFF | few | TRBJ2-1 | NA | TRBV24-1
TGCGCCAGCAGCTTGCAGAACACCGGGGAGCTGTTTTTT | CASSLQNTGELFF | few | TRBJ2-2 | NA | TRBV5-1
TGTGCCAGTAGTTCTACGGGTCTTATGAACACTGAAGCTTTCTTT | CASSSTGLMNTEAFF | NA | TRBJ1-1 | NA | TRBV19
NA | CAFGEGAYEQYF | NA | TRBJ2-7 | NA | TRBV30
TGTGCCAGCACACTTCGAAGCTCAAATCCTAACTATGGCTACACCTTC | CASTLRSSNPNYGYTF | once | TRBJ1-2 | NA | TRBV5-6
TGCAGCGTGTTCCGGGGTGGGGAGCAGTACTTC | CSVFRGGEQYF | few | TRBJ2-7 | NA | TRBV29-1
TGTGCCAGCAGCTTTCCTGGAGACACCATATATTTT | CASSFPGDTIYF | NA | TRBJ1-3 | NA | TRBV7-2
TGTGCCAGCAGCTTAAAGGTAGGGGGCACTGAAGCTTTCTTT | CASSLKVGGTEAFF | NA | TRBJ1-1 | NA | TRBV7-8
TGTGCCAGCAGTTTGAGAGGGTATTCACCCCTCCACTTT | CASSLRGYSPLHF | few | TRBJ1-6 | NA | TRBV12-3/TRBV12-4
TGTGCCAGTAGTTCCGGGGGTGAGGACATTCAGTACTTC | CASSSGGEDIQYF | NA | TRBJ2-4 | NA | TRBV19
TGTGCCAGCTCACAAGGACTAGAGAACAATGAGCAGTTCTTC | CASSQGLENNEQFF | NA | TRBJ2-1 | TRBD2 | TRBV18
TGCGCCAGCAGCCTTGGCGTACAGGGGATGTCCTACAATGAGCAGTTCTTC | CASSLGVQGMSYNEQFF | NA | TRBJ2-1 | TRBD1 | TRBV5-1
TGTGCCAGCAGCATCAGGGAGGGAAACACAGATACGCAGTATTTT | CASSIREGNTDTQYF | once | TRBJ2-3 | TRBD2 | TRBV9
TGTGCCACTGGGGCCCCTGACGGTGAGCAGTTCTTC | CATGAPDGEQFF | NA | TRBJ2-1 | NA | TRBV10-3
TGTGCCTGGAGCAGTCTTAACTATGGCTACACCTTC | CAWSSLNYGYTF | NA | TRBJ1-2 | NA | TRBV30